These 27 T cell receptor beta chains were all obtained from the same sample, sequenced in a study of graft-versus-host responses after intestinal transplantation. The repertoire was sequenced with immunoSEQ multiplex PCR; TCRdb's copy has only in-frame clones and lacks some. The profile shows 60,000 or so clones, under 95% of them singletons. This specimen was PBMCs, taken about 120 days after intestinal transplantation. All receptors derive from a human patient who received an intestinal transplant, so some T cells may come from the graft donor.

The chain carries TRBV27 and TRBJ2-1; D unclear. Germline V gene lookup returns CDR1 MNHEY and CDR2 SMNVEV (reference sequence). The ends were cut back, 5 bases at V and 4 bases at J, with 9 bases in the middle. This CDR3 contains 13 residues. DNA of the CDR3: TGTGCCAGCAGTATACAGAATTACAATGAGCAGTTCTTC. The encoded protein is CASSIQNYNEQFF.

This chain connects TRBV19 to TRBJ1-4; D unclear. Trimming left V 3 bases short and J 6 bases short, with 11 bases between. Germline V gene lookup returns CDR1 LNHDA and CDR2 SQIVND (reference sequence). The CDR3 totals 14 residues. The chain's CDR3 is CASSISWQDEKLFF. DNA of the CDR3: TGTGCCAGTAGTATTTCTTGGCAGGATGAAAAACTGTTTTTT.

The chain employs TRBV27 and TRBJ1-1; 10 bases line up with TRBD1. There are 15 residues in the CDR3. Germline CDR1 is MNHEY and CDR2 is SMNVEV (reference sequence). V shed 5 bases and J 5 bases; nucleotides not matched to a gene: 8. The CDR3: CASSNLGQGNTEAFF. The CDR3 coding sequence is TGTGCCAGCAGTAACTTGGGACAGGGGAATACTGAAGCTTTCTTT.

This clone appeared a single time. Mismatch with germline at one junction end may stem from a read error. V usage is TRBV7-7 and J usage is TRBJ1-6, with 7 bases lining up with TRBD1. The CDR3 length is 13 residues. Germline assignment: CDR1 SSHAT and CDR2 FNYEAQ (reference sequence). As DNA, the CDR3 is TGTGCTAGCAGCTTAGCAGGGGGTTCACCCCTCCACTTT. As protein: CASSLAGGSPLHF.

This chain uses TRBV14 with TRBJ2-2; D remains ambiguous. CDR1 is SGHDN, CDR2 FVKESK, per germline. V lost 4 bases to trimming and J lost 5 bases, with 8 bases between them. This CDR3 region has 13 residues. The CDR3: CASSPSLTGELFF. Here the CDR3 DNA reads TGTGCCAGCAGCCCGAGTCTGACCGGGGAGCTGTTTTTT. Together with reference TRBV14 and TRBJ2-2, the CDR3 gives the full variable domain: EAGVTQFPSHSVIEKGQTVTLRCDPISGHDNLYWYRRVMGKEIKFLLHFVKESKQDESGMPNNRFLAERTGGTYSTLKVQPAELEDSGVYFCASSPSLTGELFFGEGSRLTVL.

This clone was detected once. The genes are TRBV28 and TRBJ2-4; a possible D gene is TRBD1 (6 bases). Per the germline V gene, CDR1 is MDHEN and CDR2 is SYDVKM. Trimming stripped 6 bases from V and 8 bases from J, with 14 bases between. This CDR3 is built from 13 residues. This chain's CDR3 is CASRLNRADIQYF. The CDR3, as DNA: TGTGCCAGCAGGTTAAACAGGGCGGACATTCAGTACTTC.

The chain employs TRBV28 and TRBJ1-5, with 9 bases matching TRBD1. The CDR3 loop spans 16 amino acids. J lost 4 bases, V lost 6 bases, and 10 bases had no gene match. CDR1 is MDHEN and CDR2 is SYDVKM in the germline V gene. The CDR3 region has the DNA TGTGCCAGCAGCGGCGGCGGACAGGGGAGGAATCAGCCCCAGCATTTT. This translates into CASSGGGQGRNQPQHF.

Turning to this clone: At one end the junction does not follow the germline gene, possibly because of a read error. The rearrangement uses TRBV18 and TRBJ1-6; D perhaps matches TRBD1 (5 bases). CDR3 size: 13 residues. Germline CDR1 reads KGHSH; CDR2 reads LQKENI. The CDR3 reads CASSRSREGVYRF. CDR3 bases: TGTGCCAGCTCACGCTCCCGTGAAGGGGTTTACCGGTTT.

This chain uses TRBV28 with TRBJ2-1; D not resolved. Between the trimmed V and J ends, which lost 6 bases and 5 bases, there was a span of 5 bases. The CDR3 is 11 amino acids. From germline, CDR1 is MDHEN and CDR2 SYDVKM. CDR3 bases: TGTGCCAGCAGGGCAGACAATGAGCAGTTCTTC. Amino acids: CASRADNEQFF.

The rearrangement joins TRBV27 to TRBJ2-2; TRBD1 aligns across 8 bases. CDR1 is MNHEY and CDR2 is SMNVEV in the germline V gene (reference sequence). CDR3 length equals 15 residues. Losses at the gene ends were 10 bases for V and 4 bases for J; bases not matched to a gene: 11. The CDR3 sequence: CATRKGQVFTGELFF. CDR3 DNA: TGTGCCACCCGCAAGGGACAGGTCTTCACCGGGGAGCTGTTTTTT.

This chain uses TRBV5-5 with TRBJ2-7, with D perhaps assigned TRBD1 or TRBD2 (5 bases each). CDR1 and CDR2 from the germline V gene are SGHKS and YYEKEE (reference sequence). This CDR3 contains 15 residues. Trimming cost V 4 bases and J 5 bases, with 19 bases left between them. CDR3 DNA sequence: TGTGCCAGCAGCCTTCGCCTCACGGGGCAGCACGAGCAGTACTTC. It yields the protein CASSLRLTGQHEQYF.

V is TRBV19 and J is TRBJ2-3; tentative D call: TRBD2 (5 bases). CDR1 and CDR2 (germline): LNHDA, SQIVND (reference sequence). V was cut by 6 bases and J by 8 bases, with 15 bases left in between. The CDR3 has 13 amino acids. This CDR3 reads CASSGLAPGTQYF. For the CDR3, the DNA is TGTGCCAGTAGCGGACTGGCCCCAGGTACGCAGTATTTT.

This chain's CDR3 is CASSPLKGTVNQPQHF. The DNA of the CDR3 is TGTGCCAGCAGCCCACTTAAGGGGACGGTCAATCAGCCCCAGCATTTT. The chain employs TRBV7-9 and TRBJ1-5, with a possible D match to TRBD1 (5 bases). The germline gives CDR1 SEHNR, CDR2 FQNEAQ (reference sequence). Trimming shortened V by 5 bases and J by 3 bases, and 17 bases separated the two germline ends. The CDR3 runs 16 residues.

This chain uses TRBV2 with TRBJ2-7; TRBD2 agrees at 10 bases. The germline gives CDR1 SNHLY, CDR2 FYNNEI. V lost 11 bases to trimming and J lost 5 bases; unmatched junction nucleotides: 9. The CDR3 loop spans 13 amino acids. The CDR3 region is CALTSGGDNEQYF. The CDR3 DNA sequence: TGTGCCCTCACGAGCGGGGGGGATAACGAGCAGTACTTC.

The chain couples TRBV10-1 to TRBJ2-1; 10 nucleotides align to TRBD2. The J segment lost 14 bases and the V segment lost 0 bases, leaving 4 bases of the junction unmatched. This CDR3 contains 13 residues. Germline V gene sequence: CDR1 WNHNN, CDR2 SYGVQD (reference sequence). DNA for the CDR3: TGCGCCAGCAGTGAGTCGGGTAGCGGGGGGAAGTTCTTC. The encoded protein is CASSESGSGGKFF.

The chain has TRBV6-6 and TRBJ2-5; possible D gene TRBD1, 5 bases. Germline V gene sequence: CDR1 MNHNY, CDR2 SVGAGI (reference sequence). CDR3 length: 15 amino acids. Trimming took off 4 bases at V and 1 base at J, with 13 bases between the two ends. The CDR3 here is CASSSGSMVQETQYF. The CDR3 bases are TGTGCCAGCAGTTCAGGGTCGATGGTCCAAGAGACCCAGTACTTC.

The genes are TRBV5-1 and TRBJ1-1; TRBD1 is a possible D gene (5 bases). The germline V and J ends were trimmed by 1 base and 1 base, with 11 bases remaining between them. From germline, CDR1 is SGHRS and CDR2 YFSETQ. This CDR3 region has 15 residues. In DNA form, the CDR3 reads TGCGCCAGCAGCTTGCCGACAGCAACGAACACTGAAGCTTTCTTT. It encodes CASSLPTATNTEAFF.

This clone was counted between two and nine times. The rearrangement uses TRBV7-9 and TRBJ2-1; the D call may be TRBD1 or TRBD2 (5 bases each). The germline gives CDR1 SEHNR, CDR2 FQNEAQ (reference sequence). Trimming removed 6 bases at V and 6 bases at J, with 12 bases between. This CDR3 has 13 amino acids. CDR3 DNA sequence: TGTGCCAGCAGGGTGGGGCTAGCCAATGAGCAGTTCTTC. Amino acid sequence: CASRVGLANEQFF.

This clone was recorded only once. The chain carries TRBV4-1 and TRBJ2-2, with 9 bases fitting TRBD2. With 1 base clipped from V and 5 bases from J, the junction kept 8 bases outside the gene matches. The CDR3 contains 17 residues. Germline V CDR1 and CDR2: MGHRA, YSYEKL. The CDR3 sequence is CASSQVSGRGRTGELFF. CDR3 nucleotides: TGCGCCAGCAGCCAAGTTAGCGGGAGAGGGAGAACCGGGGAGCTGTTTTTT.

J is TRBJ2-7 and V is TRBV2; tentative D call: TRBD1 (5 bases). V was pared by 6 bases and J by 2 bases, with 14 bases between. CDR3 length: 14 amino acids. Germline assignment: CDR1 SNHLY and CDR2 FYNNEI. The DNA of the CDR3 is TGTGCCAGCAGGCGAGGTGGGGCCACCTACGAGCAGTACTTC. Amino acid sequence: CASRRGGATYEQYF.

By share, this clone counts as medium-sized. The chain couples TRBV15 to TRBJ1-2; D is possibly TRBD1 (6 bases). V dropped 5 bases and J dropped 5 bases, with 15 bases sitting between them. The CDR3 loop spans 14 amino acids. Germline lookup yields CDR1 LNHNV and CDR2 YYDKDF (reference sequence). CDR3 DNA: TGTGCCACCAGCCCCCCGGGGGGCGGTTATGGCTACACCTTC. The encoded protein is CATSPPGGGYGYTF.

This clone was observed a single time. The chain carries TRBV15 and TRBJ2-1; no clear D gene. Germline V gene lookup returns CDR1 LNHNV and CDR2 YYDKDF (reference sequence). This CDR3 is built from 17 residues. Trimming left V 0 bases short and J 0 bases short, with 12 bases between. In nucleotides, the CDR3 is TGTGCCACCAGCAGAGATTGGCAGTTTAGCTCCTACAATGAGCAGTTCTTC. Translated, it gives CATSRDWQFSSYNEQFF.

This sequence joins TRBV28 and TRBJ1-5; weak D call: TRBD1 (6 bases). The CDR3 extends over 15 amino acids. V dropped 4 bases and J dropped 2 bases, with 12 bases sitting between them. CDR1 is MDHEN and CDR2 is SYDVKM in the germline V gene. CDR3 sequence: CASSYEGVGNQPQHF. DNA of the CDR3: TGTGCCAGCAGTTATGAGGGGGTGGGCAATCAGCCCCAGCATTTT.

V gene TRBV5-4 combines with J gene TRBJ2-7; either TRBD1 or TRBD2 may supply D (5 bases each). Between the trimmed V and J ends, which lost 3 bases and 1 base, there was a span of 14 bases. The germline gives CDR1 SGHNT, CDR2 YYREEE (reference sequence). The CDR3 loop spans 15 amino acids. The CDR3 is CASSSNRDQSYEQYF. The CDR3 DNA reads TGTGCCAGCAGCTCCAACCGGGACCAATCCTACGAGCAGTACTTC. The full variable domain, its missing parts supplied by reference TRBV5-4 and TRBJ2-7, is ETGVTQSPTHLIKTRGQQVTLRCSSQSGHNTVSWYQQALGQGPQFIFQYYREEENGRGNFPPRFSGLQFPNYSSELNVNALELDDSALYLCASSSNRDQSYEQYFGPGTRLTVT.

The J gene is TRBJ1-1, the V gene TRBV25-1; maybe TRBD1 (5 bases). The V gene's germline CDR1 is MGHDK and CDR2 SYGVNS. CDR3 length: 14 amino acids. Trimming took off 1 base at V and 2 bases at J, with 8 bases between the two ends. CDR3 sequence (DNA): TGTGCCAGCAGTGAATGGCAGGGAAACACTGAAGCTTTCTTT. Translation gives CASSEWQGNTEAFF.

The chain links TRBV9 to TRBJ2-2; no clear D gene. The germline V and J ends were trimmed by 6 bases and 1 base, with 13 bases remaining between them. CDR1 SGDLS and CDR2 YYNGEE come from the germline V gene. The length of the CDR3 is 15 residues. The CDR3 DNA reads as TGTGCCAGCACCGTCGATCCGAGGAACACCGGGGAGCTGTTTTTT. Protein product: CASTVDPRNTGELFF.

This chain links TRBV7-9 with TRBJ2-7, with D possibly matching TRBD2 (6 bases). Trimming shortened V by 1 base and J by 7 bases, and 11 bases separated the two germline ends. The CDR3 consists of 13 residues. Germline V gene data show CDR1 as SEHNR and CDR2 as FQNEAQ (reference sequence). CDR3 sequence: CASSLEGRPEQYF. Here the CDR3 DNA reads TGTGCCAGCAGCTTAGAAGGGAGGCCGGAGCAGTACTTC.